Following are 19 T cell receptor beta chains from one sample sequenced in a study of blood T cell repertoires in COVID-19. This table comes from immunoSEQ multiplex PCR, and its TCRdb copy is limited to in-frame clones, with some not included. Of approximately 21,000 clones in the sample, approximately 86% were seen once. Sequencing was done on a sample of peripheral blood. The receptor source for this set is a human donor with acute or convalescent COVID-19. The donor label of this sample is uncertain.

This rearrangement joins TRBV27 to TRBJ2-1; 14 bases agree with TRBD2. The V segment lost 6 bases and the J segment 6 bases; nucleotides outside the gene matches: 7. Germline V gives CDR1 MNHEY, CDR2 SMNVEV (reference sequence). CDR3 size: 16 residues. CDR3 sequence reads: CASSRGLAGVINEQFF. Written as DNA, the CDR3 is TGTGCCAGCAGCCGGGGACTAGCGGGAGTAATCAATGAGCAGTTCTTC.

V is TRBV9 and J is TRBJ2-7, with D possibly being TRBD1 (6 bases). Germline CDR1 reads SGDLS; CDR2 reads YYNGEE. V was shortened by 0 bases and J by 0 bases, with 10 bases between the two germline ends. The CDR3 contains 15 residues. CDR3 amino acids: CASSVGTENSYEQYF. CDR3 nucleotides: TGTGCCAGCAGCGTAGGGACAGAAAACTCCTACGAGCAGTACTTC.

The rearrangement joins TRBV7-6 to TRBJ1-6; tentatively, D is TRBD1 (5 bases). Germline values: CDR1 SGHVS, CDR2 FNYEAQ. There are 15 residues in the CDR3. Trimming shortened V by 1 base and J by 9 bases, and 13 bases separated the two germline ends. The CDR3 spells CASSLGGSLSSPLHF. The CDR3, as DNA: TGTGCCAGCAGCTTAGGGGGCAGCCTCTCTTCACCCCTCCACTTT.

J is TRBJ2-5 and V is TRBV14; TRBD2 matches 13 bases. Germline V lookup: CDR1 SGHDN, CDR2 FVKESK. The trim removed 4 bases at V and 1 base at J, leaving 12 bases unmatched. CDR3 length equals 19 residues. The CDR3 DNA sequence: TGTGCCAGCAGCCTGGGACTAGCGGGATTCCCCGGCATCCAAGAGACCCAGTACTTC. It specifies CASSLGLAGFPGIQETQYF.

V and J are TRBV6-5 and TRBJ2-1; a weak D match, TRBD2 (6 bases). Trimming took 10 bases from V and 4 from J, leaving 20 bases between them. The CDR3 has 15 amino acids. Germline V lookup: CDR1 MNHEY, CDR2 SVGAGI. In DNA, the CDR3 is TGTGCCATAGCAGTGGGGGGAACCGCATACAATGAGCAGTTCTTC. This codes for CAIAVGGTAYNEQFF.

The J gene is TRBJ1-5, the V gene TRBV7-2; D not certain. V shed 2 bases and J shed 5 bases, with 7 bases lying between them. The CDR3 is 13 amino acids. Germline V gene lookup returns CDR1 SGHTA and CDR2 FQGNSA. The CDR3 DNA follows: TGTGCCAGCAGCTTATACGGGGATCAGCCCCAGCATTTT. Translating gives CASSLYGDQPQHF.

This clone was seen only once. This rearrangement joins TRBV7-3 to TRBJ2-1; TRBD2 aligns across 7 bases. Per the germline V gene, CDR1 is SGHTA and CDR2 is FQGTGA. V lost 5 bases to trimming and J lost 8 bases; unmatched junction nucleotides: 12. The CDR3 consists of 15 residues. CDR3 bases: TGTGCCAGCAGCCCCCGTAGTGGGGAGGGCTATGAGCAGTTCTTC. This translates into CASSPRSGEGYEQFF. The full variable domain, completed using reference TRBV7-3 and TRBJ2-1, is GAGVSQTPSNKVTEKGKYVELRCDPISGHTALYWYRQSLGQGPEFLIYFQGTGAADDSGLPNDRFFAVRPEGSVSTLKIQRTERGDSAVYLCASSPRSGEGYEQFFGPGTRLTVL.

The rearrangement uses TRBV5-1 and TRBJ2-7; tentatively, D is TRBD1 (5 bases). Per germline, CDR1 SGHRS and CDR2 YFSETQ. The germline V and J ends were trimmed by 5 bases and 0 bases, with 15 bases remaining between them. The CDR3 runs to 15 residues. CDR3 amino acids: CASRRTTDVSYEQYF. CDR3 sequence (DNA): TGCGCCAGCAGGCGAACGACAGACGTCTCCTACGAGCAGTACTTC.

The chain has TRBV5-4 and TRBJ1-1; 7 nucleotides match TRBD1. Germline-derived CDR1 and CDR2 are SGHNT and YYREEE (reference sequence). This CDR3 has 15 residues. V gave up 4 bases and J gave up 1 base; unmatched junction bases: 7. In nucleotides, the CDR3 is TGTGCCAGCAGCCCCACGTGGGACAGGAACACTGAAGCTTTCTTT. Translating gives CASSPTWDRNTEAFF.

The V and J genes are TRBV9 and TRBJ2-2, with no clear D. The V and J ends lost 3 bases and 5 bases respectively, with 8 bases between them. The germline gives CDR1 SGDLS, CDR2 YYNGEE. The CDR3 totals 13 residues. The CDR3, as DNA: TGTGCCAGCAGCGGAGCCCCGACCGGGGAGCTGTTTTTT. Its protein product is CASSGAPTGELFF.

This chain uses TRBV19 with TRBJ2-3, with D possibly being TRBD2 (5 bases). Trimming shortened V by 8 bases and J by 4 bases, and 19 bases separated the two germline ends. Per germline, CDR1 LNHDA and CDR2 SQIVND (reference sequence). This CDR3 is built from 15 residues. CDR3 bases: TGTGCCAGTGCCCGGACCTTAGTGGGAGCAGATACGCAGTATTTT. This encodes CASARTLVGADTQYF.

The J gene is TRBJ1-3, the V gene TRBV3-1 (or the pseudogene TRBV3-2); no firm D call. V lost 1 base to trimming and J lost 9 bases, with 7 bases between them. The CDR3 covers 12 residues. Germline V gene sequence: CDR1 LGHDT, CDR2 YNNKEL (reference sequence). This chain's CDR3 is CASSQGAVTIYF. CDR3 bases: TGTGCCAGCAGCCAAGGCGCTGTCACCATATATTTT.

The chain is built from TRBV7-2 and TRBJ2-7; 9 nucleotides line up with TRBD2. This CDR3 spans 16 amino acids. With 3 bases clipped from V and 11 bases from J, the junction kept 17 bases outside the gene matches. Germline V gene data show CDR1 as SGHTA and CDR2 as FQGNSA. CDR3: CASSLSPGRGGRTEYF. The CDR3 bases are TGTGCCAGCAGCTTGAGTCCAGGGCGGGGGGGCCGAACGGAGTACTTC.

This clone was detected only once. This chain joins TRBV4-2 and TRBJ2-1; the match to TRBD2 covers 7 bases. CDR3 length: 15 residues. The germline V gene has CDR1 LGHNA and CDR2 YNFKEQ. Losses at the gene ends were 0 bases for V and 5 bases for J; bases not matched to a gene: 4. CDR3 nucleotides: TGTGCCAGCAGCCAAGAATGGCTAGCGGACAATGAGCAGTTCTTC. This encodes CASSQEWLADNEQFF.

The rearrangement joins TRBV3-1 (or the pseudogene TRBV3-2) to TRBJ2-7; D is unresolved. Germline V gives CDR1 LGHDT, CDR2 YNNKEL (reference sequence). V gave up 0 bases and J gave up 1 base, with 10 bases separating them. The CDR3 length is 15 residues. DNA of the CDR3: TGTGCCAGCAGCCAAGATATTGGAGAGTCCTACGAGCAGTACTTC. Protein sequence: CASSQDIGESYEQYF.

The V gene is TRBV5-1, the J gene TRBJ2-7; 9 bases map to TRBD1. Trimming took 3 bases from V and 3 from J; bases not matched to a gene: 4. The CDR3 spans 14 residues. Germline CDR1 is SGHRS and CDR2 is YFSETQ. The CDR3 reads CASSSATGGYEQYF. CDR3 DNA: TGCGCCAGCAGCTCGGCGACAGGGGGCTACGAGCAGTACTTC.

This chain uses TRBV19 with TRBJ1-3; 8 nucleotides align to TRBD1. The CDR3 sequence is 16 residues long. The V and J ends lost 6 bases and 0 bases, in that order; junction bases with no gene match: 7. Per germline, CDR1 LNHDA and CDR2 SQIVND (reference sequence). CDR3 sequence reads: CASSLQGAGSGNTIYF. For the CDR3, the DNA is TGTGCCAGTAGCCTGCAGGGGGCCGGCTCTGGAAACACCATATATTTT.

The CDR3 DNA sequence: TGTGCCAGTACAACGGGAGCCGGCTACACCTTC. It specifies CASTTGAGYTF. The chain carries TRBV19 and TRBJ1-2; D is undetermined. Trimming took 7 bases from V and 8 from J, leaving 11 bases between them. The germline V gene has CDR1 LNHDA and CDR2 SQIVND (reference sequence). This CDR3 contains 11 residues.

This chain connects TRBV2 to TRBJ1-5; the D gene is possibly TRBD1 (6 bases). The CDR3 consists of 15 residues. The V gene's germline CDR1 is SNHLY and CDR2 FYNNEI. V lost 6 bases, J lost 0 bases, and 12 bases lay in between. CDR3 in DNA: TGTGCCAGCAGGGCTTCGACAGGTAGCAATCAGCCCCAGCATTTT. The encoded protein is CASRASTGSNQPQHF. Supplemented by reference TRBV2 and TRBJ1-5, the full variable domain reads EPEVTQTPSHQVTQMGQEVILRCVPISNHLYFYWYRQILGQKVEFLVSFYNNEISEKSEIFDDQFSVERPDGSNFTLKIRSTKLEDSAMYFCASRASTGSNQPQHFGDGTRLSIL.